The 5 T cell receptor beta chains given below trace back to one sample, sequenced in a study of blood T cell repertoires in COVID-19. Libraries were prepared by immunoSEQ multiplex PCR; TCRdb keeps only in-frame clonotypes and omits some of them. The repertoire has roughly 220,000 clones, roughly 84% of them found once; the top ten carry 6.8%. The sequenced sample was PBMCs or T cells enriched from blood (not recorded which). Receptors were obtained from a woman aged 40 to 50 who had recovered from COVID-19.

This chain links TRBV7-8 with TRBJ1-3; D remains unclear. V dropped 5 bases and J dropped 5 bases, with 7 bases sitting between them. The CDR3 totals 12 residues. Germline CDR1 is SGHVS and CDR2 is FQNEAQ. The CDR3 is CASSLDRNTIYF. The CDR3 bases are TGTGCCAGCAGCCTCGACAGAAACACCATATATTTT.

This chain joins TRBV5-1 and TRBJ2-1, with 7 bases aligning to TRBD2. V lost 0 bases and J lost 9; bases outside the gene matches: 6. This CDR3 is built from 14 residues. CDR1 is SGHRS and CDR2 is YFSETQ in the germline V gene. This chain's CDR3 is CASSLGRENGEQFF. In DNA form, the CDR3 reads TGCGCCAGCAGCTTGGGGCGGGAGAACGGTGAGCAGTTCTTC. Filled out from reference TRBV5-1 and TRBJ2-1, the complete variable domain reads KAGVTQTPRYLIKTRGQQVTLSCSPISGHRSVSWYQQTPGQGLQFLFEYFSETQRNKGNFPGRFSGRQFSNSRSEMNVSTLELGDSALYLCASSLGRENGEQFFGPGTRLTVL.

This sequence joins TRBV6-2 or TRBV6-3 and TRBJ2-3, with D perhaps TRBD2 (5 bases). V dropped 0 bases and J dropped 2 bases, with 9 bases sitting between them. CDR1 and CDR2 (germline): MNHEY, SVGEGT. The CDR3 contains 15 residues. This chain's CDR3 is CASSYSLALTDTQYF. The CDR3 nucleotides are TGTGCCAGCAGTTACTCGCTAGCCCTCACAGATACGCAGTATTTT.

The chain is built from TRBV30 and TRBJ1-2; D may be TRBD1 (6 bases). V gave up 4 bases and J gave up 8 bases, with 20 bases separating them. This CDR3 region has 14 residues. Germline V CDR1 and CDR2: GTSNPN, SVGIG (reference sequence). In DNA form, the CDR3 reads TGTGCCTGGACCCGATCCCGACAGGCTGGAGGCTACACCTTC. It translates to CAWTRSRQAGGYTF.

The rearrangement joins TRBV11-2 to TRBJ2-3; 11 bases align to TRBD2. This CDR3 spans 17 amino acids. Per germline, CDR1 SGHAT and CDR2 FQNNGV. V dropped 2 bases and J dropped 1; count of bases not matched to a gene: 5. DNA for the CDR3: TGTGCCAGCAGCTTATTATTACTAGCGGGGGGCACAGATACGCAGTATTTT. It specifies CASSLLLLAGGTDTQYF.